This passage covers 5 T cell receptor beta chains from one sample sequenced in a study of cytomegalovirus exposure and HLA in healthy donors. Vbeta (60) and Jbeta (13) primers were used in the PCR. The repertoire was sequenced with immunoSEQ multiplex PCR; TCRdb's copy has only in-frame clones and lacks some. The sample includes around 200,000 clones, approximately 82% of them seen just once. The sample consisted of PBMCs. These receptors originate from a girl aged 2 to 10 in good health and CMV-seropositive.

The chain recombines TRBV6-5 with TRBJ2-3, with D possibly being TRBD2 (6 bases). CDR1 MNHEY and CDR2 SVGAGI come from the germline V gene. V lost 0 bases and J 5 bases, leaving 9 bases between the germline ends. This CDR3 contains 14 residues. For the CDR3, the DNA is TGTGCCAGCAGTTACTCAACGGGAGTAGATACGCAGTATTTT. Its translation: CASSYSTGVDTQYF.

The rearrangement joins TRBV4-2 to TRBJ2-7; D perhaps matches TRBD1 (5 bases). Germline V gene data show CDR1 as LGHNA and CDR2 as YNFKEQ. Trimming took 0 bases from V and 1 from J, leaving 10 bases between them. This CDR3 is built from 15 residues. The CDR3 region has the DNA TGTGCCAGCAGCCAAGAGCACAGGAGTTCCTACGAGCAGTACTTC. This codes for CASSQEHRSSYEQYF.

The chain employs TRBV6-6 and TRBJ1-1; TRBD1 matches 7 bases. V gave up 5 bases and J gave up 4 bases; unmatched junction bases: 13. The CDR3 extends over 16 amino acids. Germline V gene lookup returns CDR1 MNHNY and CDR2 SVGAGI (reference sequence). CDR3 region: CASSSLQIRGITEAFF. CDR3 bases: TGTGCCAGCAGTAGCCTTCAAATCAGGGGGATCACTGAAGCTTTCTTT.

The CDR3 spells CASSMVTDRKEAFF. CDR3 bases: TGTGCCAGTAGTATGGTCACAGACAGAAAAGAAGCTTTCTTT. This chain uses TRBV19 with TRBJ1-1, with TRBD1 as a possible D gene (5 bases). The CDR3 totals 14 residues. Germline CDR1 and CDR2: LNHDA and SQIVND (reference sequence). Deletions cut 3 bases from V and 8 bases from J, with 16 bases between.

This clone has a single count. The chain links TRBV4-1 to TRBJ1-2, with 8 bases aligning to TRBD1. CDR1 is MGHRA, CDR2 YSYEKL, per germline. Losses at the gene ends were 0 bases for V and 7 bases for J; bases not matched to a gene: 10. CDR3 length equals 16 residues. CDR3 nucleotides: TGCGCCAGCAGCCAAGACCGCTTGGACAGGGTACGTGGCTACACCTTC. This encodes CASSQDRLDRVRGYTF.